What follows are 28 T cell receptor beta chains derived from one specimen sequenced in a study of blood T cell repertoires in COVID-19 (dated by TCRdb to 2019 to 2021). The method behind the library was the immunoSEQ multiplex PCR assay. The source is immuneACCESS, and TCRdb retained only in-frame sequences with V and J called. Part of the clones is not carried over; for the studies checked, unresolved V genes explain less than half of this, and the remainder is unexplained. The sample table lists approximately 90,000 clones, roughly nine tenths of them with a count of one. The top ten clonotypes cover 7.5% to 9.5% of the sample. Material: peripheral blood. Every receptor here comes from a man aged 50-59 years with acute or convalescent COVID-19.

J is TRBJ2-5 and V is TRBV5-4; 7 nucleotides match TRBD1. Germline V gives CDR1 SGHNT, CDR2 YYREEE (reference sequence). Germline trimming cut 3 bases from V and 4 bases from J; bases unmatched to any gene: 6. The length of the CDR3 is 14 residues. CDR3 in DNA: TGTGCCAGCAGCTCAGGGGGTACGCGAGAGACCCAGTACTTC. Translated, it gives CASSSGGTRETQYF.

The chain recombines TRBV27 with TRBJ1-2, with 7 positions matching TRBD1. V lost 8 bases to trimming and J lost 2 bases; unmatched junction nucleotides: 11. CDR3 length: 15 residues. Germline V gene lookup returns CDR1 MNHEY and CDR2 SMNVEV (reference sequence). The CDR3 sequence: CASFKPGQPNYGYTF. In DNA, the CDR3 is TGTGCCAGCTTTAAACCGGGACAGCCGAACTATGGCTACACCTTC.

CDR3 sequence (DNA): TGCAGTGCTAGTAGACCGGGACTAGCGGGGGGAAAATCAGATACGCAGTATTTT. Translating gives CSASRPGLAGGKSDTQYF. This chain connects TRBV20-1 to TRBJ2-3, with 15 bases matching TRBD2. Germline-derived CDR1 and CDR2 are DFQATT and SNEGSKA (reference sequence). The CDR3 extends over 18 amino acids. Trimming removed 3 bases from V and 4 bases from J; junction bases left unmatched: 11.

This chain uses TRBV11-3 with TRBJ2-1; 14 positions agree with TRBD2. The CDR3 is made up of 17 amino acids. Trimming took 5 bases from V and 7 from J; bases not matched to a gene: 10. CDR1 SGHNT and CDR2 YENEEA come from the germline V gene. DNA for the CDR3: TGTGCCAGCAGCCAGGGACTAGCGGGGGAGCCGGGGAATGAGCAGTTCTTC. It encodes CASSQGLAGEPGNEQFF.

The V and J genes are TRBV19 and TRBJ1-5; possible D gene TRBD1, 6 bases. V dropped 5 bases and J dropped 4 bases, with 6 bases sitting between them. Per the germline V gene, CDR1 is LNHDA and CDR2 is SQIVND (reference sequence). CDR3 length: 12 amino acids. CDR3 sequence (DNA): TGTGCCAGTAGTCAGGGGAATCAGCCCCAGCATTTT. It translates to CASSQGNQPQHF.

The table lists this clone with a count of one. This chain joins TRBV6-5 and TRBJ2-7, with 9 bases that match TRBD1. CDR1 is MNHEY, CDR2 SVGAGI, per germline. The CDR3 runs to 14 residues. Unmatched junction bases numbered 8, after V lost 5 bases and J lost 6 bases. CDR3 sequence reads: CASSPRQGGSEQYV. The CDR3 coding sequence is TGTGCCAGCAGTCCTAGACAGGGGGGAAGCGAGCAGTACGTC.

The rearrangement uses TRBV3-1 (or the pseudogene TRBV3-2) and TRBJ1-1; D might be TRBD1 (6 bases). Between the trimmed V and J ends, which lost 2 bases and 5 bases, there was a span of 12 bases. Per germline, CDR1 LGHDT and CDR2 YNNKEL (reference sequence). This CDR3 has 14 amino acids. The CDR3 spells CASSQHKGGTEAFF. The CDR3 DNA reads TGTGCCAGCAGCCAACACAAGGGGGGGACTGAAGCTTTCTTT.

The V and J genes are TRBV6-1 and TRBJ1-5, with TRBD1 as a possible D gene (5 bases). V gave up 5 bases and J gave up 1 base, with 9 bases separating them. The germline CDR1 and CDR2 sequences are MNHNS and SASEGT. The CDR3 length is 14 residues. The CDR3 DNA is TGTGCCAGCAGTTATCGGGGGAGCAATCAGCCCCAGCATTTT. It yields the protein CASSYRGSNQPQHF.

The genes are TRBV5-1 and TRBJ2-7; 9 bases align to TRBD2. This CDR3 has 18 amino acids. After removal of 1 base from V and 1 base from J, the junction contained 12 bases not matched to a gene. Germline V gene data show CDR1 as SGHRS and CDR2 as YFSETQ. The CDR3 is CASSLSGGRLAVSYEQYF. The CDR3 DNA reads TGCGCCAGCAGCTTGTCCGGGGGACGACTAGCGGTATCCTACGAGCAGTACTTC.

In this sample, this clone turned up once. The chain uses TRBV6-5 and TRBJ1-5; D is uncertain. The CDR3 contains 13 residues. Germline-derived CDR1 and CDR2 are MNHEY and SVGAGI. V lost 3 bases and J lost 5, with 8 bases in between. CDR3 DNA: TGTGCCAGCAGTTATCTATTGGATCAGCCCCAGCATTTT. Its protein product is CASSYLLDQPQHF.

The chain employs TRBV7-8 and TRBJ1-5; 7 bases are a match to TRBD1. This CDR3 has 17 residues. The germline V gene encodes CDR1 SGHVS and CDR2 FQNEAQ. V was clipped by 1 base and J by 4 bases; unmatched bases: 10. The CDR3, as DNA: TGTGCCAGCAGCTTAGTCTCGGGACAGCCCTTAAATCAGCCCCAGCATTTT. Translating gives CASSLVSGQPLNQPQHF.

The rearrangement links TRBV19 to TRBJ2-5; 10 bases line up with TRBD2. Per germline, CDR1 LNHDA and CDR2 SQIVND (reference sequence). The CDR3 covers 16 residues. V shed 5 bases and J 2 bases; nucleotides not matched to a gene: 8. CDR3 loop: CASSSLRTSGQETQYF. The DNA for the CDR3 is TGTGCCAGTAGTTCCCTACGGACTAGCGGACAAGAGACCCAGTACTTC.

The chain links TRBV27 to TRBJ1-5, with TRBD1 identical over 8 bases. The V and J ends lost 10 bases and 0 bases, in that order; junction bases with no gene match: 5. This CDR3 comprises 14 residues. From germline, CDR1 is MNHEY and CDR2 SMNVEV (reference sequence). In DNA form, the CDR3 reads TGTGCCACCAGGGACAGGTATAGCAATCAGCCCCAGCATTTT. This codes for CATRDRYSNQPQHF.

A remark on this clone: No DNA is shown, since the ends of the CDR3 on it are uncertain; the CDR3 is the one TCRdb lists. CDR3 residues: CASILDRSYEQYF. The J gene is TRBJ2-7, the V gene TRBV2; TRBD1 is the table's D call and was not checked against the DNA. A total of 13 residues make up the CDR3, ends included. Germline CDR1 and CDR2: SNHLY and FYNNEI.

The chain combines TRBV5-1 with TRBJ1-2; a possible D gene is TRBD1 (6 bases). With 0 bases removed from V and 8 bases from J, the gap between germline ends came to 17 bases. The CDR3 is 15 amino acids. The germline gives CDR1 SGHRS, CDR2 YFSETQ. CDR3 protein: CASSLDGQSSGGYTF. In nucleotides, the CDR3 is TGCGCCAGCAGCTTGGATGGACAGTCAAGTGGCGGCTACACCTTC.

This clone was recorded only once. The chain has TRBV10-2 and TRBJ2-7; 7 bases are a match to TRBD1. The CDR3 length is 13 residues. The junction had 4 bases not matched to a gene; V was cut back by 7 bases and J by 1 base. Germline CDR1 is WSHSY and CDR2 is SAAADI. The CDR3 DNA reads TGCGCCAGCACCACGGGACAGTCCTACGAGCAGTACTTC. Its protein product is CASTTGQSYEQYF.

The rearrangement joins TRBV30 to TRBJ1-4; the match to TRBD1 covers 8 bases. The trim removed 2 bases at V and 10 bases at J, leaving 9 bases unmatched. The V gene's germline CDR1 is GTSNPN and CDR2 SVGIG (reference sequence). CDR3 size: 14 residues. Here the CDR3 reads CAWSPGQGIGKLFF. Written as DNA, the CDR3 is TGTGCCTGGAGTCCCGGACAGGGAATTGGAAAACTGTTTTTT.

The gene calls are TRBV7-9 and TRBJ1-4; D remains ambiguous. Germline V CDR1 and CDR2: SEHNR, FQNEAQ (reference sequence). The CDR3 length is 16 residues. Deletions cut 1 base from V and 3 bases from J, with 12 bases between. The CDR3: CASSLEQPGANEKLFF. The CDR3 DNA is TGTGCCAGCAGCTTAGAACAGCCCGGGGCTAATGAAAAACTGTTTTTT.

The chain joins TRBV12-3 or TRBV12-4 to TRBJ1-2; 10 positions agree with TRBD1. Trimming cost V 5 bases and J 8 bases; bases outside gene matches: 5. The CDR3 is 13 residues long. In nucleotides, the CDR3 is TGTGCCAGCAGTACCGGGACAGGGGAAGGCTACACCTTC. As protein: CASSTGTGEGYTF.

This sequence joins TRBV7-3 and TRBJ2-7; D is possibly TRBD2 (6 bases). The V gene's germline CDR1 is SGHTA and CDR2 FQGTGA. The CDR3 has 17 residues. V lost 8 bases and J 3 bases, leaving 26 bases between the germline ends. DNA for the CDR3: TGTGCCAGCCGATTCGGACTACCATCCGCCCGCATCTACGAGCAGTACTTC. Translated: CASRFGLPSARIYEQYF. Filled out from reference TRBV7-3 and TRBJ2-7, the complete variable domain reads GAGVSQTPSNKVTEKGKYVELRCDPISGHTALYWYRQSLGQGPEFLIYFQGTGAADDSGLPNDRFFAVRPEGSVSTLKIQRTERGDSAVYLCASRFGLPSARIYEQYFGPGTRLTVT.

The CDR3 DNA reads TGCGCCAGCAGCTTGGAGGGACAGGGAAACACCATATATTTT. Encoded protein: CASSLEGQGNTIYF. The chain carries TRBV5-1 and TRBJ1-3; 7 bases are a match to TRBD1. Germline CDR1 and CDR2: SGHRS and YFSETQ. With 0 bases clipped from V and 4 bases from J, the junction kept 1 base outside the gene matches. This CDR3 comprises 14 residues.

This chain links TRBV28 with TRBJ1-5; tentative D call: TRBD1 (6 bases). CDR3 size: 14 residues. Germline V CDR1 and CDR2: MDHEN, SYDVKM. V lost 3 bases to trimming and J lost 6 bases, with 12 bases between them. The CDR3 sequence: CASSLGGRVQPQHF. The CDR3 region has the DNA TGTGCCAGCAGTTTGGGGGGGCGCGTTCAGCCCCAGCATTTT. Combining the CDR3 with reference TRBV28 and TRBJ1-5 gives the whole variable domain DVKVTQSSRYLVKRTGEKVFLECVQDMDHENMFWYRQDPGLGLRLIYFSYDVKMKEKGDIPEGYSVSREKKERFSLILESASTNQTSMYLCASSLGGRVQPQHFGDGTRLSIL.

The CDR3 loop reads CASRPPGLSGNTIYF. In DNA form, the CDR3 reads TGCGCCAGCAGACCTCCGGGACTCTCTGGAAACACCATATATTTT. This chain uses TRBV5-1 with TRBJ1-3; a weak D match, TRBD1 (5 bases). Germline assignment: CDR1 SGHRS and CDR2 YFSETQ. V lost 5 bases and J 0 bases, leaving 12 bases between the germline ends. The CDR3 is 15 amino acids.

V and J are TRBV6-5 and TRBJ2-1; TRBD1 matches 8 bases. The CDR3 totals 15 residues. From germline, CDR1 is MNHEY and CDR2 SVGAGI. Unmatched junction bases numbered 8, after V lost 6 bases and J lost 4 bases. The CDR3 loop is CASRLGQGAYNEQFF. CDR3 nucleotides: TGTGCCAGCAGACTCGGACAGGGCGCGTACAATGAGCAGTTCTTC.

The chain employs TRBV2 and TRBJ1-6, with 9 bases identical to TRBD1. With 7 bases clipped from V and 7 bases from J, the junction kept 5 bases outside the gene matches. This CDR3 spans 14 amino acids. The germline CDR1 and CDR2 sequences are SNHLY and FYNNEI. This CDR3 is CASTHGTGNSPLHF. The CDR3 nucleotides are TGTGCCAGCACCCACGGGACAGGGAATTCACCCCTCCACTTT.

The gene calls are TRBV6-1 and TRBJ1-5; 10 bases align to TRBD1. Germline CDR1 and CDR2: MNHNS and SASEGT. Trimming removed 0 bases from V and 4 bases from J; junction bases left unmatched: 9. This CDR3 has 18 residues. CDR3 nucleotides: TGTGCCAGCAGTGAAGCTCCCCCGGGACAGGGGTTAAATCAGCCCCAGCATTTT. Its translation is CASSEAPPGQGLNQPQHF.

This chain connects TRBV13 to TRBJ1-2; 7 nucleotides match TRBD1. This CDR3 contains 14 residues. V dropped 0 bases and J dropped 8; count of bases not matched to a gene: 6. Germline CDR1 PRHDT, CDR2 FYEKMQ (reference sequence). For the CDR3, the DNA is TGTGCCAGCAGCTTAGGGCAGGGGGTCCTCGGCTACACCTTC. Residues: CASSLGQGVLGYTF.

This clone was seen just once. V is TRBV15 and J is TRBJ2-1, with a possible D match to TRBD2 (6 bases). Germline V gives CDR1 LNHNV, CDR2 YYDKDF (reference sequence). The V end lost 5 bases, the J end lost 0 bases, and 14 bases lay between the germline ends. CDR3 length: 16 amino acids. The CDR3 DNA reads TGTGCCACCAGCTCCCCGGAGGGGAGCTCCTACAATGAGCAGTTCTTC. Translating gives CATSSPEGSSYNEQFF.